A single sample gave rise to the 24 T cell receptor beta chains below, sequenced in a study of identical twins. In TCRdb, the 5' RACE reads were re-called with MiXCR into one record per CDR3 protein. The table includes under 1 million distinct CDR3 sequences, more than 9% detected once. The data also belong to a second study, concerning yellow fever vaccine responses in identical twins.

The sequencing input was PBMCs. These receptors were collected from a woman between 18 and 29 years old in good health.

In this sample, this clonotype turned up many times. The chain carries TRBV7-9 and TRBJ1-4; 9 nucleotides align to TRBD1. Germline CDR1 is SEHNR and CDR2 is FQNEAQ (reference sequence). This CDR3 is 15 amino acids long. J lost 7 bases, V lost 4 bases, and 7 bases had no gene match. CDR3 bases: TGTGCCAGCAGCTCGCCGGGACAGGGAGGTGAAAAACTGTTTTTT. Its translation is CASSSPGQGGEKLFF. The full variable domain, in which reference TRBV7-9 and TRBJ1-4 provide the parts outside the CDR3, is DTGVSQNPRHKITKRGQNVTFRCDPISEHNRLYWYRQTLGQGPEFLTYFQNEAQLEKSRLLSDRFSAERPKGSFSTLEIQRTEQGDSAMYLCASSSPGQGGEKLFFGSGTQLSVL.

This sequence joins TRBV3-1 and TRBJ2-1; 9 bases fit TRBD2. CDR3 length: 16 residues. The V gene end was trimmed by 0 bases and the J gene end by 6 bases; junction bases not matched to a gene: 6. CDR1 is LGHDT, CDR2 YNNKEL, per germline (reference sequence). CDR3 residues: CASSQERGRASNEQFF. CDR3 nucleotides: TGTGCCAGCAGCCAAGAGCGCGGGAGGGCCTCCAATGAGCAGTTCTTC.

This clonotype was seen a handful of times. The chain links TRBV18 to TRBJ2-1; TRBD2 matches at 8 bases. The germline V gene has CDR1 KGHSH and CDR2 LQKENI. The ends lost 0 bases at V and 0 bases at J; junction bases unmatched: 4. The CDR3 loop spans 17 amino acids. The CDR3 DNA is TGTGCCAGCTCACCACCGACTAGCGCCAACTCCTACAATGAGCAGTTCTTC. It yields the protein CASSPPTSANSYNEQFF.

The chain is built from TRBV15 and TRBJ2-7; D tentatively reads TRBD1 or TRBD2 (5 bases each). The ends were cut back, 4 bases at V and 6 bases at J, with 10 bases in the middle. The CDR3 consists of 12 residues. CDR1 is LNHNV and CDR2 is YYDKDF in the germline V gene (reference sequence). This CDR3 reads CATSIGTSEQYV. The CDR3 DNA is TGTGCCACCAGCATAGGGACGAGCGAGCAGTACGTC.

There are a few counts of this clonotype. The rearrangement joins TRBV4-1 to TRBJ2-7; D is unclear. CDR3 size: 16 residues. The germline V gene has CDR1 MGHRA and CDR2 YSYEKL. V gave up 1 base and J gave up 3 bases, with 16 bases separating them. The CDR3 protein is CASSQAPQGLSYEQYF. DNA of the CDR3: TGCGCCAGCAGCCAAGCCCCCCAAGGGCTCAGCTACGAGCAGTACTTC.

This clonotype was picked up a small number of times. The CDR3 bases are TGCAGTGCCGTCGGTGGGGAGACCCAGTACTTC. Its protein is CSAVGGETQYF. V usage is TRBV20-1 and J usage is TRBJ2-5; D gene unclear. Germline CDR1 reads DFQATT; CDR2 reads SNEGSKA (reference sequence). This CDR3 is 11 amino acids long. V lost 6 bases, J lost 5 bases, and 10 bases lay in between.

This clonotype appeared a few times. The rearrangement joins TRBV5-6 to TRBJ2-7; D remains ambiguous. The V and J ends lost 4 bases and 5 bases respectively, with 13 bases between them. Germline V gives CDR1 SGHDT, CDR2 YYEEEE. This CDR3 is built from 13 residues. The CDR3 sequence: CASSPGAAHEQYV. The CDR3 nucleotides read TGTGCCAGCAGCCCCGGAGCTGCGCACGAGCAGTACGTC.

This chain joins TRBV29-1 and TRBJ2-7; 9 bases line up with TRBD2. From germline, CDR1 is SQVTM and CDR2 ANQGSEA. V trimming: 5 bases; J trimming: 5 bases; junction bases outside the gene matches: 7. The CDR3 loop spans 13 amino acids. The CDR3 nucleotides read TGCAGCGTTACTATAGCGGGGGATAACGAGCAGTACTTC. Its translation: CSVTIAGDNEQYF.

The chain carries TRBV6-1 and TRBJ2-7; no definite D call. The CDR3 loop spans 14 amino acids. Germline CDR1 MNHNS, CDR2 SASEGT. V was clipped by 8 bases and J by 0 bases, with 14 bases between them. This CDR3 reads CASGRTGSSYEQYF. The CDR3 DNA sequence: TGTGCCAGCGGCCGGACGGGTAGCTCCTACGAGCAGTACTTC.

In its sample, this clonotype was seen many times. CDR3 sequence reads: CASSPVDTGELFF. CDR3 sequence (DNA): TGTGCCAGCAGCCCGGTAGACACCGGGGAGCTGTTTTTT. The rearrangement joins TRBV28 to TRBJ2-2; D is ambiguous. Germline lookup yields CDR1 MDHEN and CDR2 SYDVKM. The CDR3 is 13 residues long. With 6 bases removed from V and 3 bases from J, the gap between germline ends came to 8 bases. The whole variable domain, filled in from reference TRBV28 and TRBJ2-2, reads DVKVTQSSRYLVKRTGEKVFLECVQDMDHENMFWYRQDPGLGLRLIYFSYDVKMKEKGDIPEGYSVSREKKERFSLILESASTNQTSMYLCASSPVDTGELFFGEGSRLTVL.

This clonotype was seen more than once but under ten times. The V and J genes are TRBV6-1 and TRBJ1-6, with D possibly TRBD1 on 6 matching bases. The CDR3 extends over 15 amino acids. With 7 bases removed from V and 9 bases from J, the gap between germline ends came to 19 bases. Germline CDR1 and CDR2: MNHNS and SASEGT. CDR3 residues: CASIGGGPGFSPLHF. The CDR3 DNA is TGTGCCAGCATCGGAGGGGGGCCGGGTTTTTCACCCCTCCACTTT.

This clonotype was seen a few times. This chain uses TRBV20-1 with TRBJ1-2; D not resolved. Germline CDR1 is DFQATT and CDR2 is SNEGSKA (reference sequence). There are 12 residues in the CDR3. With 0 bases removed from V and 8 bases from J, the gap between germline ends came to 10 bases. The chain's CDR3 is CSARDEGRGYTF. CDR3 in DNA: TGCAGTGCTAGAGATGAAGGGCGCGGCTACACCTTC.

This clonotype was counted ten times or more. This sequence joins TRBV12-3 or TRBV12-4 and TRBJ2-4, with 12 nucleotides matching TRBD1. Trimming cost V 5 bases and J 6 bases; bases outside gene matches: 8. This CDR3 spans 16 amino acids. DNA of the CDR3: TGTGCCAGCAGTGCCCGGGACAGGGGGCTTGGAAACATTCAGTACTTC. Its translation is CASSARDRGLGNIQYF.

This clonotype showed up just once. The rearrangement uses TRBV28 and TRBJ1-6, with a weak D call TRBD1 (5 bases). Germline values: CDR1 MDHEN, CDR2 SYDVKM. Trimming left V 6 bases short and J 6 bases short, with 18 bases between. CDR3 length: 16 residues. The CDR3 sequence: CASSLGNPGGNSPLHF. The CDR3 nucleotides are TGTGCCAGCAGCCTCGGAAATCCGGGGGGTAATTCACCCCTCCACTTT.

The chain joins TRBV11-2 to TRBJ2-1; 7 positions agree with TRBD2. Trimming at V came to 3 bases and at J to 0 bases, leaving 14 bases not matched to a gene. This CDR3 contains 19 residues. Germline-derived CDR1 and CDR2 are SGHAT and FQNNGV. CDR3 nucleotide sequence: TGTGCCAGCAGCTTTCGGGGCGTGATAGCGGGCAGCTCCTACAATGAGCAGTTCTTC. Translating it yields CASSFRGVIAGSSYNEQFF.

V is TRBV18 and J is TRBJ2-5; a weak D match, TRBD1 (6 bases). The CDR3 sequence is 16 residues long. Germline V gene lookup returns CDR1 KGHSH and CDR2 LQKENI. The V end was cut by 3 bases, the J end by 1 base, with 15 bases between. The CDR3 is CASSPTNRATQETQYF. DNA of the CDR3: TGTGCCAGCTCACCGACAAACAGGGCGACCCAAGAGACCCAGTACTTC.

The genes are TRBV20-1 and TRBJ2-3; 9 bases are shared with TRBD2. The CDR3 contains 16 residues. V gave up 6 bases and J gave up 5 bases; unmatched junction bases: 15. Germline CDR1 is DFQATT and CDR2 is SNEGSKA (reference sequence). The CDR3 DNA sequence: TGCAGTGCCCCCAGTATTATAGCGGGGGTGGGAGATACGCAGTATTTT. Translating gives CSAPSIIAGVGDTQYF.

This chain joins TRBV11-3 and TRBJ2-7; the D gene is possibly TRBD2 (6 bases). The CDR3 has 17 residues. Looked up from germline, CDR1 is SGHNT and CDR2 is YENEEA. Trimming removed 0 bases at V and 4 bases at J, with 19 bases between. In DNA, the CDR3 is TGTGCCAGCAGCTTAGATCCGACTAGTAAAGTGGTGTACGAGCAGTACTTC. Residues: CASSLDPTSKVVYEQYF. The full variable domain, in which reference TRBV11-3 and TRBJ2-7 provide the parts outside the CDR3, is EAGVVQSPRYKIIEKKQPVAFWCNPISGHNTLYWYLQNLGQGPELLIRYENEEAVDDSQLPKDRFSAERLKGVDSTLKIQPAELGDSAVYLCASSLDPTSKVVYEQYFGPGTRLTVT.

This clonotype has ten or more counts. Here the CDR3 DNA reads TGTGCCAGCAGCTCTGGGTATTGGCAAGAGACCCAGTACTTC. Protein: CASSSGYWQETQYF. The chain joins TRBV7-6 to TRBJ2-5; D unclear. Germline V gene lookup returns CDR1 SGHVS and CDR2 FNYEAQ. The germline V and J ends were trimmed by 4 bases and 2 bases, with 11 bases remaining between them. CDR3 length equals 14 residues.

This chain's CDR3 is CASSPLAGTRGGEQFF. CDR3 DNA: TGCGCCAGCAGCCCCCTCGCCGGGACTAGAGGCGGCGAGCAGTTCTTC. This chain uses TRBV5-1 with TRBJ2-1; 8 nucleotides match TRBD2. The CDR3 is made up of 16 amino acids. V gave up 4 bases and J gave up 10 bases; unmatched junction bases: 16. Germline V gene sequence: CDR1 SGHRS, CDR2 YFSETQ.

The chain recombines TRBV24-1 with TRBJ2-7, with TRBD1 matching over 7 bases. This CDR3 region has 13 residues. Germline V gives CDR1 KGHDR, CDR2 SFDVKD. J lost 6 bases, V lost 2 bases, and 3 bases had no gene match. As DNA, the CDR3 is TGTGCCACCAGTGATTACAGGGGATTCGAGCAGTACTTC. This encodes CATSDYRGFEQYF.

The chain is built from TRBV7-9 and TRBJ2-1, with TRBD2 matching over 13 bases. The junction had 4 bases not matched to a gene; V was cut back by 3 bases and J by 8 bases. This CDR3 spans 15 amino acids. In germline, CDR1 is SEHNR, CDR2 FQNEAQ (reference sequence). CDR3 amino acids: CASSFTGLAGDEQFF. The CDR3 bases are TGTGCCAGCAGCTTTACCGGACTAGCGGGAGATGAGCAGTTCTTC.

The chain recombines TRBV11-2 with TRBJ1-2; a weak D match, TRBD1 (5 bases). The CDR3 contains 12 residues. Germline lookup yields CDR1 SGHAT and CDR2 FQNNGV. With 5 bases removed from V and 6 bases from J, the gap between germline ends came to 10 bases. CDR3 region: CASSTRQNGYTF. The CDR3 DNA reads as TGTGCCAGCAGCACCAGACAGAATGGCTACACCTTC.

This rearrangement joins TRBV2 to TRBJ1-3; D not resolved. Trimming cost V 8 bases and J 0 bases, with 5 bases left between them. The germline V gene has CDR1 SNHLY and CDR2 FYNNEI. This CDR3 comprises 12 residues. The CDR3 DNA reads TGTGCCAGCCACACCTCTGGAAACACCATATATTTT. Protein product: CASHTSGNTIYF.